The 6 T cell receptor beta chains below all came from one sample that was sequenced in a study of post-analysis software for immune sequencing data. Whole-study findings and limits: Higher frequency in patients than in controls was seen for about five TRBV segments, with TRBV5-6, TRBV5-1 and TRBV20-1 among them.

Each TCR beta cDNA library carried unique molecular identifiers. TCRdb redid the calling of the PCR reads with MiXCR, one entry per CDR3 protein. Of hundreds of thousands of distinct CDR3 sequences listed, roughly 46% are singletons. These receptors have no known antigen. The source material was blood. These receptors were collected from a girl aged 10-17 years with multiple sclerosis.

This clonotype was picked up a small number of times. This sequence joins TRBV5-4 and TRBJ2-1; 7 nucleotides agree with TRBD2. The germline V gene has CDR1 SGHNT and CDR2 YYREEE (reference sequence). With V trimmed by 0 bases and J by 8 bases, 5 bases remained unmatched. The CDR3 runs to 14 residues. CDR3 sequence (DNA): TGTGCCAGCAGCTTGGGCGGGAGTGGCGATGAGCAGTTCTTC. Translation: CASSLGGSGDEQFF.

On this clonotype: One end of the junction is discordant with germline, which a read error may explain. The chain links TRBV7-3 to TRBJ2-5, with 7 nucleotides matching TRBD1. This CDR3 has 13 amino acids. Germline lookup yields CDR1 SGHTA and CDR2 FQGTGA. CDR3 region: CVSSVDRVQTQYF. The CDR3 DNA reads TGTGTCAGCAGCGTAGACAGGGTACAGACCCAGTACTTC.

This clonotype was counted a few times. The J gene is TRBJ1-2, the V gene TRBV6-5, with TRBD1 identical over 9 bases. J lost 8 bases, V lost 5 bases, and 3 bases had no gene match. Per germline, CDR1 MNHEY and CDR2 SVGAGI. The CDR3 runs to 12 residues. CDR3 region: CASSRTGEGYTF. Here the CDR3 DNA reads TGTGCCAGCAGTCGGACAGGGGAAGGCTACACCTTC.

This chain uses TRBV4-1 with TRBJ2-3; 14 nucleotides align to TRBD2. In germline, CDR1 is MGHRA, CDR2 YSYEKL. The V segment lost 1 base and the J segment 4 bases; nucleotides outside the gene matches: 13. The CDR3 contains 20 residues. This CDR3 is CASSQVLTSGRAVLADTQYF. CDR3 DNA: TGCGCCAGCAGCCAAGTGTTGACTAGCGGGAGGGCCGTTCTGGCAGATACGCAGTATTTT.

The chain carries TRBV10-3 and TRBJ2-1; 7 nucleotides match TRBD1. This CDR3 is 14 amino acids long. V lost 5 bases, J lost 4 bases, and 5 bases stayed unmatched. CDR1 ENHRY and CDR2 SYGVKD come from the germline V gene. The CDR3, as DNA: TGTGCCATCAGTCCCTCGACAGGGTACAATGAGCAGTTCTTC. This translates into CAISPSTGYNEQFF.

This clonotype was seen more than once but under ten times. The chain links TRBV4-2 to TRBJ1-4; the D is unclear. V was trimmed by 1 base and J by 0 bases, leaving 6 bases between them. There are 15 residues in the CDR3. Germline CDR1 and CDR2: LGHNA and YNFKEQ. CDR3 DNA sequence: TGTGCCAGCAGCCAAGTACTAGCAACTAATGAAAAACTGTTTTTT. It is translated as CASSQVLATNEKLFF.